The present TCR beta chain was sequenced within a study of T-cell memory formation after mild COVID-19. The wider study: TCR clusters were mostly donor specific.

Trimming left V 4 bases short and J 10 bases short, with 14 bases between. The CDR3 length is 13 residues. Germline V gives CDR1 MNHEY, CDR2 SVGAGI. Libraries for TCRalpha and TCRbeta carried sample barcodes and unique molecular identifiers via 5'RACE. TCRdb analysed the 5' RACE reads with MiXCR anew, one entry per CDR3 protein. The data show over 350,000 distinct CDR3 sequences, with roughly 15% seen just once and 20% to 25% held by the top ten. With respect to this clonotype: Antigen: not known.

General study results and limits: A subset of responding clones appeared in pre-infection memory, suggesting cross-reactive memory joined.

The TCR sequence derives from a man aged 18 to 29 who had mild COVID-19 (a few samples of this study predate the infection). Cell type and time point are not known. Sequencing was performed on PBMCs or a T cell subset sorted from them (not recorded which). J is TRBJ2-1 and V is TRBV6-5, with D perhaps TRBD1 (6 bases). CDR3 in DNA: TGTGCCAGCAGTTCTCGCTTTAGGGGGGAGCAGTTCTTC. Amino acids: CASSSRFRGEQFF.